This T cell receptor (beta chain) was recorded in a study of cytomegalovirus exposure and HLA in healthy donors (dated by TCRdb to 2016 to 2017). With regard to the full study: A later analysis indicated that the 90 to 150 validation repertoires were generated on the platform also employed for the 720 or so repertoires of the first cohort. The study aimed to test whether cataloging public T cell receptors could reveal signatures of past pathogen exposure. Along with the roughly 670-subject first cohort, a separate validation cohort of approximately 110 different subjects was used. To predict cytomegalovirus infection status, the study brought together high-throughput TCR immunosequencing, statistical association of individual TCRs with disease status, and machine learning.

The donors were included in the validation cohort of 90 to 150 subjects, a group kept apart from the 666-subject first cohort. Overall results and qualifications from the work: All 120 or so repertoires were used to score co-occurrence in the validation cohort in a later analysis, because that analysis had no HLA typing for the cohort. In both the original and validation cohorts, the classifier was reported to diagnose cytomegalovirus status with high specificity and sensitivity. Most TCR sequences were observed very rarely across donors, whereas some public TCRs were present in many individuals. The authors suggested that the approach could potentially be generalized to other disease states and immunological phenotypes. A later analysis found that TCRs clustered in the first cohort also tended to co-occur in the 120 validation repertoires, with 94% of cluster scores above 0. In the study, about 150 TCR beta chains were listed as associated with cytomegalovirus. A few of the identified cytomegalovirus-associated TCR beta chains were confirmed in vitro to be specific for cytomegalovirus antigens.

About this clone itself: Its target antigen remains unknown. Base qualities are missing; no much larger clone stands one base away.

CDR1 SGHNT and CDR2 YYREEE were looked up in the germline V gene (reference sequence). Trimming removed 4 bases from V and 0 bases from J; the gene matches leave 4 bases unexplained. Including cysteine and phenylalanine, the CDR3 has 16 amino acids. Only CDR3 DNA remains: 48 bases, in frame from the first base. Libraries were constructed by the immunoSEQ multiplex PCR assay. As for how the authors treated the data: To diagnose cytomegalovirus status from the catalog of TCR beta chain sequences, a statistical classification framework was built. Held by TCRdb, this immuneACCESS table contains in-frame sequences only and omits some clones. Under half of the omission traces to an unresolved V gene where checked; the cause of the rest is unknown. The V and J calls and clone size are taken from that table; D and trimming were inferred from the DNA. The sample table holds 200,000 to 250,000 clones, of which over 70% were seen once. About 14% of the sample belongs to the ten largest clones.

Sequencing was performed on PBMCs. The V gene is TRBV5-4 and the J gene is TRBJ2-3; TRBD2 fits 11 bases in the junction. This TCR derives from a woman aged 25 to 39 in good health and CMV-seropositive. The nucleotide sequence is TGTGCCAGCAGCCTGCGGACTAGCGGGAGCACAGATACGCAGTATTTT. Its protein reads: CASSLRTSGSTDTQYF. The variable domain in full, with residues beyond the CDR3 obtained from the reference TRBV5-4 and TRBJ2-3 genes, is ETGVTQSPTHLIKTRGQQVTLRCSSQSGHNTVSWYQQALGQGPQFIFQYYREEENGRGNFPPRFSGLQFPNYSSELNVNALELDDSALYLCASSLRTSGSTDTQYFGPGTRLTVL.